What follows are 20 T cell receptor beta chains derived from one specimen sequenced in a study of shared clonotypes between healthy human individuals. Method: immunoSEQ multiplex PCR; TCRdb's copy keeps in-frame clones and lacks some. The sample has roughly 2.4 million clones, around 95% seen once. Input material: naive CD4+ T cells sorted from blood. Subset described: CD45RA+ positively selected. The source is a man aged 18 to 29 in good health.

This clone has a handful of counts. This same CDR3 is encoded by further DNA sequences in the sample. CDR3 in amino acids: CASSYSRGSGNTIYF. The CDR3 region has the DNA TGTGCCAGCAGTTACTCGAGGGGCTCTGGAAACACCATATATTTT. The gene calls are TRBV6-5 and TRBJ1-3; D might be TRBD1 (5 bases). The V end lost 0 bases, the J end lost 0 bases, and 6 bases lay between the germline ends. The CDR3 length is 15 residues. Germline values: CDR1 MNHEY, CDR2 SVGAGI.

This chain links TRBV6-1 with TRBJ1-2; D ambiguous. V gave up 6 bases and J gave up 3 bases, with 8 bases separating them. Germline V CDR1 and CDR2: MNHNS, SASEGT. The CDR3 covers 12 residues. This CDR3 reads CASRRTDYGYTF. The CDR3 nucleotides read TGTGCCAGCAGACGAACAGACTATGGCTACACCTTC.

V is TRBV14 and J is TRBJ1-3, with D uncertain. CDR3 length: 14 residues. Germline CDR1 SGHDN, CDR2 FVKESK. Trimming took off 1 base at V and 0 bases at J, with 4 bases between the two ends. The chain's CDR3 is CASSQVYSGNTIYF. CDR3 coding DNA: TGTGCCAGCAGCCAAGTTTACTCTGGAAACACCATATATTTT.

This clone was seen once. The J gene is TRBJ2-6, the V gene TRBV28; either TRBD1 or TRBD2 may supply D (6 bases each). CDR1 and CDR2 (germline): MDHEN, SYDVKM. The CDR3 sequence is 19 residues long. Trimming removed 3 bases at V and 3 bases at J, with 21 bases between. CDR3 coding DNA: TGTGCCAGCAGTTTCTTTTTCGGACTACAGGGCGATGGGGCCAACGTCCTGACTTTC. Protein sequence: CASSFFFGLQGDGANVLTF.

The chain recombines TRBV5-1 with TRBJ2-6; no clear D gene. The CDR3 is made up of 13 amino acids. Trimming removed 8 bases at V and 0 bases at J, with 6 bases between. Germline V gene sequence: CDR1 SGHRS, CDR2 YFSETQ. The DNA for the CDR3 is TGCGCCAGTCAGGACTCTGGGGCCAACGTCCTGACTTTC. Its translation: CASQDSGANVLTF.

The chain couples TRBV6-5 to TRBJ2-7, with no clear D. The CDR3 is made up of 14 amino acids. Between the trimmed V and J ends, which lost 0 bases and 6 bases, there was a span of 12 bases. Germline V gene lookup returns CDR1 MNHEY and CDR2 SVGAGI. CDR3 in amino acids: CASSYSTPLGEQYF. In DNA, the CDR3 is TGTGCCAGCAGTTACTCGACACCGCTCGGCGAGCAGTACTTC.

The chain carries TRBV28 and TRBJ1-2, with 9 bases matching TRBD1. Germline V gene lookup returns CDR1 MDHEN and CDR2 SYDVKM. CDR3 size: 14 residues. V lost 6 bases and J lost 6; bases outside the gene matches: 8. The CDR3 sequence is CASRTGTGSDGYTF. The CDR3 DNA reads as TGTGCCAGCAGGACCGGGACAGGGTCGGATGGCTACACCTTC.

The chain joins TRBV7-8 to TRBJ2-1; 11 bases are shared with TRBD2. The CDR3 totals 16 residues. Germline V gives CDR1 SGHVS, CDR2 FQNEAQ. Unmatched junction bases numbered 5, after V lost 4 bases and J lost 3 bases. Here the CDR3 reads CASSYSGTSGYNEQFF. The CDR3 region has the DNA TGTGCCAGCAGCTACTCCGGGACTAGCGGCTACAATGAGCAGTTCTTC. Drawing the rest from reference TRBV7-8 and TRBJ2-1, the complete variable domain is GAGVSQSPRYKVAKRGQDVALRCDPISGHVSLFWYQQALGQGPEFLTYFQNEAQLDKSGLPSDRFFAERPEGSVSTLKIQRTQQEDSAVYLCASSYSGTSGYNEQFFGPGTRLTVL.

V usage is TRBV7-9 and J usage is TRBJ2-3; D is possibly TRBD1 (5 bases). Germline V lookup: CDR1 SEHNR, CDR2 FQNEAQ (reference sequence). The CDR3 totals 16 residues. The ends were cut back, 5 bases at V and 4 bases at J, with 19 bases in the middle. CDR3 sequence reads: CASSQYSLGAPDTQYF. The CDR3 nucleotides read TGTGCCAGCAGCCAGTACTCTCTTGGGGCCCCAGATACGCAGTATTTT. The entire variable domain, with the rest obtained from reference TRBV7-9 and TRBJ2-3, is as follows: DTGVSQNPRHKITKRGQNVTFRCDPISEHNRLYWYRQTLGQGPEFLTYFQNEAQLEKSRLLSDRFSAERPKGSFSTLEIQRTEQGDSAMYLCASSQYSLGAPDTQYFGPGTRLTVL.

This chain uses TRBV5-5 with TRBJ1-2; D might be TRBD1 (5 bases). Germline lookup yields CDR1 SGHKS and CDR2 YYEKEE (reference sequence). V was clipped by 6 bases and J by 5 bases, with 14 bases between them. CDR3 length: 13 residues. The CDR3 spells CASTLGTDYGYTF. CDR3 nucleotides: TGTGCCAGCACCCTAGGGACCGATTATGGCTACACCTTC.

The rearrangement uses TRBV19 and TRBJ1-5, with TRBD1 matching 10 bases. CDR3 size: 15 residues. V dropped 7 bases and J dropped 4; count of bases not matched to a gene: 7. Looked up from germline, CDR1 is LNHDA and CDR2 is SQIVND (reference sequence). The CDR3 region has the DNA TGTGCCAGTATCCCCCCGGGACAGGGGAATCAGCCCCAGCATTTT. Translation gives CASIPPGQGNQPQHF.

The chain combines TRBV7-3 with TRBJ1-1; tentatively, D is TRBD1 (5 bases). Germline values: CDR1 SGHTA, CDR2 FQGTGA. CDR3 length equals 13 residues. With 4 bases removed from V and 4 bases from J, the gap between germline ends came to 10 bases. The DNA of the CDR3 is TGTGCCAGCAGCTACCAGGGTGGCACTGAAGCTTTCTTT. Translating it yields CASSYQGGTEAFF.

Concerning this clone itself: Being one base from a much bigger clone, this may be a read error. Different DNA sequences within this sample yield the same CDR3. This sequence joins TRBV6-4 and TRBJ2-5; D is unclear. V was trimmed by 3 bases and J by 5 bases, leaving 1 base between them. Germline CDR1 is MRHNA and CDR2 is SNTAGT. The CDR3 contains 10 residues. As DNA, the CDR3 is TGTGCCAGCAGTGAGGAGACCCAGTACTTC. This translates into CASSEETQYF.

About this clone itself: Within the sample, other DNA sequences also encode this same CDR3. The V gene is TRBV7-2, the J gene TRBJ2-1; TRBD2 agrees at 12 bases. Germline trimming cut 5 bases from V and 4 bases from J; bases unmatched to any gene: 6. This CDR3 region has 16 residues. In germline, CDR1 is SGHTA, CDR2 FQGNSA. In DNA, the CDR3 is TGTGCCAGCAGCCTAGGTCTAGCGGGAGGGTACAATGAGCAGTTCTTC. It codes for CASSLGLAGGYNEQFF. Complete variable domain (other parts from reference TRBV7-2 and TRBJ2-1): GAGVSQSPSNKVTEKGKDVELRCDPISGHTALYWYRQSLGQGLEFLIYFQGNSAPDKSGLPSDRFSAERTGGSVSTLTIQRTQQEDSAVYLCASSLGLAGGYNEQFFGPGTRLTVL.

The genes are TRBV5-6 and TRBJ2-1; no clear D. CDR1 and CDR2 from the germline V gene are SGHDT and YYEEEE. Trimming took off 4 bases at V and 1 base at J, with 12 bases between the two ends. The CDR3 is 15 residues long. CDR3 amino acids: CASSPRAGSYNEQFF. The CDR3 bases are TGTGCCAGCAGCCCCCGGGCCGGTTCCTACAATGAGCAGTTCTTC.

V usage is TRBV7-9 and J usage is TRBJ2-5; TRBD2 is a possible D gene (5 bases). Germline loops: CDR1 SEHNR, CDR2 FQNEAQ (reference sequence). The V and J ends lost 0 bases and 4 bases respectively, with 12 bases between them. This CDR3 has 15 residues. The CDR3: CASSLALRGSETQYF. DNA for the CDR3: TGTGCCAGCAGCTTAGCTCTCCGGGGTTCAGAGACCCAGTACTTC.

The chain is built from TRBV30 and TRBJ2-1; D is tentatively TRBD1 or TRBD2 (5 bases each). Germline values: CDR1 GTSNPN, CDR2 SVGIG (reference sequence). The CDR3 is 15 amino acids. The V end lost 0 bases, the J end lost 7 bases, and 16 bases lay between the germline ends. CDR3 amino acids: CAWSVIPHRRNEQFF. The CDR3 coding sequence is TGTGCCTGGAGTGTAATCCCTCACAGGAGGAATGAGCAGTTCTTC.

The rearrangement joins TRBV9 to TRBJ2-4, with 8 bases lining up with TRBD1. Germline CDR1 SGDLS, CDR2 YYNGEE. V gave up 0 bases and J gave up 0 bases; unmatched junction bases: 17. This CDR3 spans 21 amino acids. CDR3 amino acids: CASSVGITGTGAYLAKNIQYF. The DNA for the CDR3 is TGTGCCAGCAGCGTAGGGATTACCGGGACAGGTGCTTATCTAGCCAAAAACATTCAGTACTTC.

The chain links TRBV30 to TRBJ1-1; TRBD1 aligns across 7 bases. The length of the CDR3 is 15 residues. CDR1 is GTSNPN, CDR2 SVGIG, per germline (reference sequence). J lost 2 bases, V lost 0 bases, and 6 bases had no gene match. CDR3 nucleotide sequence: TGTGCCTGGAGTGTACTTGGGACAGCAAACACTGAAGCTTTCTTT. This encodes CAWSVLGTANTEAFF.

The CDR3 DNA follows: TGTGCCAGCAGTAGGGGAGGGAACACTGAAGCTTTCTTT. Protein product: CASSRGGNTEAFF. The J gene is TRBJ1-1, the V gene TRBV28, with a weak D call TRBD1 (5 bases). This CDR3 is built from 13 residues. V was clipped by 5 bases and J by 1 base, with 8 bases between them. CDR1 is MDHEN and CDR2 is SYDVKM in the germline V gene. Full variable domain (rest looked up from reference TRBV28 and TRBJ1-1): DVKVTQSSRYLVKRTGEKVFLECVQDMDHENMFWYRQDPGLGLRLIYFSYDVKMKEKGDIPEGYSVSREKKERFSLILESASTNQTSMYLCASSRGGNTEAFFGQGTRLTVV.